These 24 T cell receptor beta chains originate from one sample sequenced in a study of T cells in Graves' hyperthyroidism and ophthalmopathy. Amplified TCR beta CDR3 regions derived from RNA transcripts. Initially, a first-round RT-PCR of the TCR CDR3 employed the HTBI primer set. TCRdb passed the multiplex PCR reads through MiXCR, listing each CDR3 protein once. The sample consists of 350,000 to 400,000 distinct CDR3 sequences, roughly 20% of them appearing once. Sequencing was done on a sample of blood. The receptors originated from a man younger than 35 with Graves' ophthalmopathy.

This clonotype was seen more than once but under ten times. This chain links TRBV5-8 with TRBJ1-6; no clear D gene. The ends were cut back, 4 bases at V and 6 bases at J, with 14 bases in the middle. From germline, CDR1 is SGHTS and CDR2 YDEGEE. This CDR3 contains 15 residues. The CDR3 nucleotides read TGTGCCAGCAGCCCGGCTCAGGCTCTTAATTCACCCCTCCACTTT. Protein: CASSPAQALNSPLHF. The entire variable domain, with the rest obtained from reference TRBV5-8 and TRBJ1-6, is as follows: EAGVTQSPTHLIKTRGQQATLRCSPISGHTSVYWYQQALGLGLQFLLWYDEGEERNRGNFPPRFSGRQFPNYSSELNVNALELEDSALYLCASSPAQALNSPLHFGNGTRLTVT.

This clonotype was picked up a small number of times. CDR3 sequence: CASSRDLAYGYTF. DNA of the CDR3: TGTGCCAGCAGCCGGGACCTCGCCTACGGCTACACCTTC. The chain carries TRBV12-3 or TRBV12-4 and TRBJ1-2; TRBD1 is a possible D gene (5 bases). This CDR3 comprises 13 residues. V was pared by 6 bases and J by 8 bases, with 16 bases between.

In its sample, this clonotype was seen many times. CDR3 bases: TGTGCCAGCAGCCAGTTGACAGTGATGTCTGGAAACACCATATATTTT. Protein product: CASSQLTVMSGNTIYF. This sequence joins TRBV3-1 and TRBJ1-3, with D tentatively TRBD1 (5 bases). V was cut by 3 bases and J by 1 base, with 13 bases left in between. Looked up from germline, CDR1 is LGHDT and CDR2 is YNNKEL (reference sequence). This CDR3 region has 16 residues.

V gene TRBV4-2 combines with J gene TRBJ1-1; TRBD1 might be the D (6 bases). The CDR3 runs 16 residues. Germline lookup yields CDR1 LGHNA and CDR2 YNFKEQ. Deletions cut 0 bases from V and 3 bases from J, with 14 bases between. This CDR3 reads CASSQDWGGLDTEAFF. In DNA form, the CDR3 reads TGTGCCAGCAGCCAAGATTGGGGGGGGCTGGACACTGAAGCTTTCTTT.

As DNA, the CDR3 is TGTGCCAGCAGCTCGGCGGGGCTGTGGATGAACACTGAAGCTTTCTTT. Its protein product is CASSSAGLWMNTEAFF. The rearrangement uses TRBV2 and TRBJ1-1; possibly TRBD1 for D (5 bases). Trimming took 6 bases from V and 0 from J, leaving 17 bases between them. This CDR3 contains 16 residues. Germline-derived CDR1 and CDR2 are SNHLY and FYNNEI.

Turning to this clonotype: The junction shows a germline mismatch at one end, possibly a read error. The genes are TRBV5-1 and TRBJ2-5, with unresolved D. The CDR3 has 12 amino acids. The germline V gene has CDR1 SGHRS and CDR2 YFSETQ. Here the CDR3 DNA reads TGTGCCAGCAGCCTGGACGTAGAGACCCAGTACTTC. Protein: CASSLDVETQYF.

This clonotype was counted many times. The chain has TRBV28 and TRBJ2-7; D call uncertain. The CDR3 spans 12 residues. Per the germline V gene, CDR1 is MDHEN and CDR2 is SYDVKM. Trimming stripped 3 bases from V and 5 bases from J, with 8 bases between. The CDR3 region is CASSLRRDEQYF. The CDR3, as DNA: TGTGCCAGCAGTTTGCGCCGGGACGAGCAGTACTTC.

At least ten counts were recorded for this clonotype. The chain carries TRBV24-1 and TRBJ1-5; D gene ambiguous. In germline, CDR1 is KGHDR, CDR2 SFDVKD. Between the trimmed V and J ends, which lost 6 bases and 3 bases, there was a span of 11 bases. The CDR3 contains 14 residues. Written as DNA, the CDR3 is TGTGCCACCAGTTCGACGGGGATCAATCAGCCCCAGCATTTT. Its translation is CATSSTGINQPQHF.

This chain joins TRBV28 and TRBJ2-3; 8 nucleotides line up with TRBD1. Looked up from germline, CDR1 is MDHEN and CDR2 is SYDVKM. V trimming: 8 bases; J trimming: 4 bases; junction bases outside the gene matches: 8. This CDR3 spans 14 amino acids. The CDR3 region has the DNA TGTGCCAGCTCCCCGACAGGGGCGGCAGATACGCAGTATTTT. Translation gives CASSPTGAADTQYF.

This clonotype occurred many times. V gene TRBV7-9 combines with J gene TRBJ2-5; the D is unclear. Germline loops: CDR1 SEHNR, CDR2 FQNEAQ (reference sequence). The CDR3 length is 12 residues. V gave up 3 bases and J gave up 5 bases, with 7 bases separating them. The CDR3 loop reads CASSFSGETQYF. The CDR3 DNA reads as TGTGCCAGCAGCTTCAGTGGCGAGACCCAGTACTTC.

This clonotype showed up many times. The J gene is TRBJ1-2, the V gene TRBV7-2, with 8 bases lining up with TRBD1. The germline gives CDR1 SGHTA, CDR2 FQGNSA. Unmatched junction bases numbered 3, after V lost 1 base and J lost 8 bases. This CDR3 region has 13 residues. The chain's CDR3 is CASSLVPGGGYTF. The CDR3 nucleotides are TGTGCCAGCAGCTTAGTCCCAGGGGGCGGCTACACCTTC.

The gene calls are TRBV5-1 and TRBJ2-1; D gene ambiguous. There are 13 residues in the CDR3. V lost 4 bases and J 5 bases, leaving 10 bases between the germline ends. Germline V gene data show CDR1 as SGHRS and CDR2 as YFSETQ. CDR3 loop: CASSADGDNEQFF. In DNA, the CDR3 is TGCGCCAGCAGCGCCGACGGAGACAATGAGCAGTTCTTC.

This clonotype was recorded a few times. The chain employs TRBV29-1 and TRBJ1-2; tentative D call: TRBD1 (5 bases). The CDR3 runs to 18 residues. V gave up 0 bases and J gave up 3 bases, with 23 bases separating them. Germline V CDR1 and CDR2: SQVTM, ANQGSEA. As DNA, the CDR3 is TGCAGCGTTGAAGATCAATTAGGGGCAGGGAGTGGGTACTATGGCTACACCTTC. Translating it yields CSVEDQLGAGSGYYGYTF.

The chain joins TRBV9 to TRBJ2-5; D remains ambiguous. The CDR3 is 15 amino acids. Germline assignment: CDR1 SGDLS and CDR2 YYNGEE. The ends were cut back, 4 bases at V and 0 bases at J, with 13 bases in the middle. For the CDR3, the DNA is TGTGCCAGCAGCCGCTACATTGGGTACCAAGAGACCCAGTACTTC. It is translated as CASSRYIGYQETQYF.

This clonotype has only a few counts. The rearrangement joins TRBV18 to TRBJ2-2, with 7 bases identical to TRBD1. The J segment lost 3 bases and the V segment lost 5 bases, leaving 3 bases of the junction unmatched. Germline V gene data show CDR1 as KGHSH and CDR2 as LQKENI. CDR3 length: 14 residues. In DNA, the CDR3 is TGTGCCAGCTCAAGTCAGGGGGACACCGGGGAGCTGTTTTTT. This sequence encodes CASSSQGDTGELFF.

As concerns this clonotype: Because it lacks the conserved phenylalanine or tryptophan at the end, this CDR3 is likely a read error. This chain links TRBV3-1 with TRBJ2-2, with D perhaps matching TRBD2 (6 bases). V shed 0 bases and J shed 2 bases, with 13 bases lying between them. This CDR3 spans 17 amino acids. The germline V gene encodes CDR1 LGHDT and CDR2 YNNKEL (reference sequence). The CDR3 region has the DNA TGTGCCAGCAGCCAAGATCTGGGACTGGCAAACACCGGGGAGCTGTTTCTT. Translated: CASSQDLGLANTGELFL.

This clonotype was counted many times. V is TRBV6-1 and J is TRBJ1-1; TRBD1 matches 7 bases. The CDR3 runs to 14 residues. With V trimmed by 6 bases and J by 5 bases, 9 bases remained unmatched. Germline values: CDR1 MNHNS, CDR2 SASEGT. The DNA for the CDR3 is TGTGCCAGCAGGGGCCTTGACAGGGTAACTGAAGCTTTCTTT. It specifies CASRGLDRVTEAFF.

This clonotype was counted a few times. This CDR3 is CASSRTPFGGDGNTIYF. The CDR3 DNA follows: TGCGCCAGCAGCCGGACGCCTTTTGGAGGTGACGGAAACACCATATATTTT. The chain recombines TRBV5-1 with TRBJ1-3; no reliable D call. The CDR3 length is 17 residues. Germline V gene sequence: CDR1 SGHRS, CDR2 YFSETQ. V lost 4 bases to trimming and J lost 4 bases, with 21 bases between them.

This clonotype was counted at least ten times. V usage is TRBV12-3 or TRBV12-4 and J usage is TRBJ1-5, with D possibly TRBD1 on 6 matching bases. V dropped 5 bases and J dropped 6 bases, with 11 bases sitting between them. The CDR3 has 13 residues. The CDR3 sequence: CASSPGVAQPQHF. The CDR3 DNA reads as TGTGCCAGCAGTCCAGGGGTGGCTCAGCCCCAGCATTTT.

The chain uses TRBV7-3 and TRBJ2-7; 7 nucleotides match TRBD1. The germline gives CDR1 SGHTA, CDR2 FQGTGA. This CDR3 contains 13 residues. Losses at the gene ends were 4 bases for V and 3 bases for J; bases not matched to a gene: 3. CDR3 loop: CASSYYRGYEQYF. Written as DNA, the CDR3 is TGTGCCAGCAGCTACTACAGGGGCTACGAGCAGTACTTC.

The V gene is TRBV19, the J gene TRBJ2-7; no reliable D call. The CDR3 length is 12 residues. CDR1 is LNHDA, CDR2 SQIVND, per germline (reference sequence). Trimming stripped 10 bases from V and 3 bases from J, with 13 bases between. The CDR3 region is CATGRNVYEQYF. CDR3 bases: TGTGCCACCGGGCGTAACGTCTACGAGCAGTACTTC.

This chain connects TRBV20-1 to TRBJ1-5; TRBD1 is a possible D gene (5 bases). This CDR3 comprises 19 residues. Germline CDR1 reads DFQATT; CDR2 reads SNEGSKA (reference sequence). Trimming removed 3 bases at V and 0 bases at J, with 24 bases between. The CDR3, as DNA: TGCAGTGCTAGGAGGGGCGGGGCCACCAGCCTATATAGCAATCAGCCCCAGCATTTT. Its protein is CSARRGGATSLYSNQPQHF.

This clonotype was observed at least ten times. The rearrangement links TRBV7-9 to TRBJ2-7, with D possibly being TRBD1 (6 bases). V shed 5 bases and J shed 0 bases, with 17 bases lying between them. Germline loops: CDR1 SEHNR, CDR2 FQNEAQ (reference sequence). The CDR3 sequence is 16 residues long. This CDR3 reads CASSGLGQTSSYEQYF. The DNA for the CDR3 is TGTGCCAGCAGCGGACTCGGACAGACGAGCTCCTACGAGCAGTACTTC.

This clonotype was picked up one time. This chain connects TRBV7-2 to TRBJ1-3; TRBD1 aligns across 7 bases. This CDR3 spans 16 amino acids. The V gene end was trimmed by 5 bases and the J gene end by 0 bases; junction bases not matched to a gene: 7. The germline V gene encodes CDR1 SGHTA and CDR2 FQGNSA. CDR3 coding DNA: TGTGCCAGCAGCCCAGGGACAGCTTTCTCTGGAAACACCATATATTTT. Its protein is CASSPGTAFSGNTIYF.